These T cell receptor beta chains were read from a single sample in a study of early T cells in non-severe SARS-CoV-2 infection. TCRdb reanalysed the 5' RACE reads using MiXCR and keeps one entry per CDR3 protein. This table has about 23,000 distinct CDR3 sequences, around 4.2% appearing once. Specimen: whole blood. These receptors were collected from an adult who was a healthcare worker with PCR-confirmed SARS-CoV-2 infection or an uninfected control (not recorded which). Both conserved end residues are part of each CDR3. A row's size may be missing; if present it is once, few, many or a size class.

J gene | clone size | V gene | CDR3 protein
TRBJ2-1 | many | TRBV7-9 | CASSSDRGRNEQFF
TRBJ2-2 | medium-sized | TRBV19 | CASSGGGGVGTDTGELFF
TRBJ2-3 | many | TRBV7-2 | CASSRTFGDTQYF
TRBJ2-7 | many | TRBV7-9 | CASSFTDGYEQYF
TRBJ2-1 | . | TRBV20-1 | CSARRNSRIEQFF
TRBJ2-1 | many | TRBV11-2 | CASSLVGVSSYNEQFF
TRBJ1-3 | few | TRBV9 | CASTPLTGGLGNTIYF
TRBJ2-3 | many | TRBV20-1 | CSAPRPDTQYF
TRBJ2-1 | many | TRBV5-1 | CASSFFPGEQFF
TRBJ2-3 | many | TRBV2 | CASSVLAGTNPGPDTQYF
TRBJ2-3 | many | TRBV14 | CASSLSSTDTQYF
TRBJ1-1 | few | TRBV12-3/TRBV12-4 | CASGTAHTEAFF
TRBJ1-1 | many | TRBV5-5 | CASSELMENTEAFF